One and the same sample provided the 5 T cell receptor beta chains below, sequenced in a study of cytomegalovirus exposure and HLA in healthy donors (dated 2017 in TCRdb). Library creation used the immunoSEQ multiplex PCR assay. TCRdb provides this immuneACCESS table in a form limited to in-frame rearrangements. Some clones are lacking; in checked studies, under half of them reflect an unresolved V gene, and why the rest are absent is not known. Within this sample are roughly 65,000 clones, with about 94% of them counted one time only. The ten largest clonotypes hold about 4.3% of the sample. Sequences were obtained from PBMCs. These receptors were collected from a man aged 18 to 29 in good health and CMV-seropositive.

The gene calls are TRBV19 and TRBJ1-1; TRBD1 matches 8 bases. The CDR3 has 14 amino acids. The J segment lost 1 base and the V segment lost 4 bases, leaving 2 bases of the junction unmatched. The V gene's germline CDR1 is LNHDA and CDR2 SQIVND (reference sequence). The DNA of the CDR3 is TGTGCCAGTAGTAAGGACAGGGAGAACACTGAAGCTTTCTTT. Translating gives CASSKDRENTEAFF.

J is TRBJ2-1 and V is TRBV7-9; tentative D call: TRBD2 (5 bases). From germline, CDR1 is SEHNR and CDR2 FQNEAQ (reference sequence). V was trimmed by 8 bases and J by 10 bases, leaving 12 bases between them. The CDR3 is made up of 11 amino acids. The CDR3 region is CASVREGEQFF. The CDR3 coding sequence is TGTGCCAGCGTGAGGGAAGGAGAGCAGTTCTTC.

CDR3: CSVEWDRAKAFF. The CDR3, as DNA: TGCAGCGTTGAATGGGACAGGGCGAAAGCTTTCTTT. This chain joins TRBV29-1 and TRBJ1-1; 9 positions match TRBD1. J lost 9 bases, V lost 2 bases, and 4 bases had no gene match. Germline loops: CDR1 SQVTM, CDR2 ANQGSEA. The length of the CDR3 is 12 residues.

The J gene is TRBJ2-2, the V gene TRBV7-9; 7 bases map to TRBD2. This CDR3 comprises 15 residues. Trimming cost V 3 bases and J 5 bases; bases outside gene matches: 6. CDR1 and CDR2 (germline): SEHNR, FQNEAQ (reference sequence). The CDR3 DNA reads TGTGCCAGCAGCTTGATGCGGGAGCCGACCGGGGAGCTGTTTTTT. Amino acids: CASSLMREPTGELFF.

This clone occurred once. CDR3: CASSFLTGGSYEQYF. As DNA, the CDR3 is TGTGCCAGCAGTTTCCTGACAGGGGGCTCTTACGAGCAGTACTTC. The chain couples TRBV28 to TRBJ2-7; 10 bases line up with TRBD1. With V trimmed by 3 bases and J by 4 bases, 6 bases remained unmatched. Germline loops: CDR1 MDHEN, CDR2 SYDVKM. CDR3 length: 15 residues.